This T cell receptor (beta chain) stems from a study of T cells in Graves' hyperthyroidism and ophthalmopathy. Study-level findings and limits: Before onset, ophthalmopathy was predicted by the model a median approximately 6.7 months earlier. In blood, most of the thyroid clonotypes expanded above 0.001 were also present.

The CDR3 is made up of 15 amino acids. The germline gives CDR1 MNHEY, CDR2 SVGAGI. Between the trimmed V and J ends, which lost 0 bases and 5 bases, there was a span of 14 bases. Diagnoses were established using clinical symptoms, serum thyroxine and TRAb, thyroid ultrasound and orbital computed tomography. PBMCs were obtained from roughly 10 ml fresh peripheral blood. Amplification of TCR beta CDR3 regions was performed using RNA transcripts as template. The TCR CDR3 first-round RT-PCR relied on the HTBI primer set. MiXCR was run by TCRdb on the multiplex PCR reads, yielding one entry per CDR3 protein. In the table there are 640,000 or so distinct CDR3 sequences, 14% of which are singletons. A word on this clonotype: The antigen remains unidentified.

This chain joins TRBV6-5 and TRBJ2-7, with D tentatively TRBD2 (5 bases). The sequenced sample consisted of blood. This sequence originates from a woman under 30 with Graves' ophthalmopathy. CDR3 loop: CASSYSGASGHEQYF. Here the CDR3 DNA reads TGTGCCAGCAGTTACTCGGGCGCAAGCGGCCACGAGCAGTACTTC.